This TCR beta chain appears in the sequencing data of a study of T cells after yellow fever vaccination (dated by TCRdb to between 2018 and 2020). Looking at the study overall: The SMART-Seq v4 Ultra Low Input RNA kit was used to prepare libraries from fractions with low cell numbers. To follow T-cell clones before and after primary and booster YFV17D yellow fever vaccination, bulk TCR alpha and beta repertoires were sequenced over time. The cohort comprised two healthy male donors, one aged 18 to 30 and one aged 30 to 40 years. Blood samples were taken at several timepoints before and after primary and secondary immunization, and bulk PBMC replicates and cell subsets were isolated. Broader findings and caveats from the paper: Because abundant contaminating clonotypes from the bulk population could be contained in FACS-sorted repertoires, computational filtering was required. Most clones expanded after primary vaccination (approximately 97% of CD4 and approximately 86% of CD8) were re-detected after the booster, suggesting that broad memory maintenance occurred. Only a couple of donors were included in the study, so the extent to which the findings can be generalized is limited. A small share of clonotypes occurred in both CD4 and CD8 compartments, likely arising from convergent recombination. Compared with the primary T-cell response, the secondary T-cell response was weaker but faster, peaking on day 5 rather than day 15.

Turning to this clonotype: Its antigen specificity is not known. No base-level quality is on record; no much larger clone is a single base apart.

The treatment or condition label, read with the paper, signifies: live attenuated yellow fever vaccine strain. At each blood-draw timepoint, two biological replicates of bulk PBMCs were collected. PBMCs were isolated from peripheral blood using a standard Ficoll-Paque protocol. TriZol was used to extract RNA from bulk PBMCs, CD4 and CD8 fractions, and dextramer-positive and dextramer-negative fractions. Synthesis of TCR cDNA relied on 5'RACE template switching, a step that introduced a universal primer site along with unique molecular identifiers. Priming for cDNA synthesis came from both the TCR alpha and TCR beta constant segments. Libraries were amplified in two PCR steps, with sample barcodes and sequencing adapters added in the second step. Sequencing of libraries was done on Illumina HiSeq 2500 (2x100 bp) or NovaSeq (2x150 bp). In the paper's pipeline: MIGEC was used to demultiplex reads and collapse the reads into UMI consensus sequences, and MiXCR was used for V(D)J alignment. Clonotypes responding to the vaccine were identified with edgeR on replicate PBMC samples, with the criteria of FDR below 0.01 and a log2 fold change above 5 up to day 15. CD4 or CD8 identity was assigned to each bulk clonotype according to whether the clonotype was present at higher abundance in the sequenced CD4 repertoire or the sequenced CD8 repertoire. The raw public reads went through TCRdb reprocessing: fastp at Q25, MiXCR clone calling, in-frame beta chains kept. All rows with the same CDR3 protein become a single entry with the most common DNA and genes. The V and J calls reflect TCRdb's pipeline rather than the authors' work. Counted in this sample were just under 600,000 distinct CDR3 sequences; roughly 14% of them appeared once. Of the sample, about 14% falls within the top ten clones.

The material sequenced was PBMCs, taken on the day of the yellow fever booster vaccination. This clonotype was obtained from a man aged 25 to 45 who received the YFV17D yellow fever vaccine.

The CDR3 protein: CASSATGHSYEQYF. The DNA sequence is TGTGCCAGCAGCGCCACGGGACACTCCTACGAGCAGTACTTC. The chain was built from TRBV7-3 and TRBJ2-7; the D gene is perhaps TRBD1, on 6 matching bases. Between the V and J ends, shortened by 5 bases and 0 bases respectively, the junction contains 11 bases. Measured from the cysteine to the phenylalanine, the CDR3 is 14 residues long. CDR3 DNA is the only sequence kept; it has 42 bases, read in frame from the first base. CDR1 is given as SGHTA and CDR2 as FQGTGA, both from the germline V gene.